Below are 6 T cell receptor beta chains sequenced from a single sample in a study of T cells in Graves' hyperthyroidism and ophthalmopathy. The CDR3 regions of TCR beta were amplified from RNA transcripts. Using the HTBI primer set, a first-round RT-PCR was run on the TCR CDR3. One entry per CDR3 protein results from TCRdb running MiXCR on the multiplex PCR reads. The data show 650,000 to 700,000 distinct CDR3 sequences, with 17% seen just once and less than 20% held by the top ten. Material: blood. These receptors were taken from a man in his fifties or sixties with Graves' hyperthyroidism.

In DNA, the CDR3 is TGTGCCAGCAGCCCTAAGCGGGAGTCAGGAGATACGCAGTATTTT. Protein product: CASSPKRESGDTQYF. The J gene is TRBJ2-3, the V gene TRBV7-9, with 8 bases matching TRBD2. CDR1 SEHNR and CDR2 FQNEAQ come from the germline V gene (reference sequence). The CDR3 covers 15 residues. V shed 5 bases, J shed 5 bases, and the junction held 9 bases outside the gene matches.

The V and J genes are TRBV6-1 and TRBJ2-7, with D possibly called TRBD1 or TRBD2 (5 bases each). Looked up from germline, CDR1 is MNHNS and CDR2 is SASEGT. The CDR3 is 15 residues long. The V end lost 5 bases, the J end lost 0 bases, and 14 bases lay between the germline ends. The CDR3 DNA reads TGTGCCAGCAGTCTACTAGGCGACAGCTCCTACGAGCAGTACTTC. Translating gives CASSLLGDSSYEQYF.

This clonotype turned up a few times. V is TRBV6-1 and J is TRBJ2-1; D may be TRBD1 (6 bases). The V end was cut by 5 bases, the J end by 7 bases, with 15 bases between. Germline loops: CDR1 MNHNS, CDR2 SASEGT. The CDR3 is 14 amino acids. The DNA of the CDR3 is TGTGCCAGCAGTTTTTTTGGGGGCGTAAATGAGCAGTTCTTC. Its protein product is CASSFFGGVNEQFF.

This clonotype appeared a few times. V usage is TRBV7-9 and J usage is TRBJ2-7; possibly TRBD2 for D (6 bases). The germline V and J ends were trimmed by 1 base and 3 bases, with 13 bases remaining between them. CDR3 length: 15 amino acids. CDR1 and CDR2 from the germline V gene are SEHNR and FQNEAQ (reference sequence). CDR3 loop: CASSLGTTRIYEQYF. Here the CDR3 DNA reads TGTGCCAGCAGCTTAGGGACTACCCGAATCTACGAGCAGTACTTC.

V gene TRBV12-3 or TRBV12-4 combines with J gene TRBJ2-3; 9 bases map to TRBD2. The CDR3 spans 17 residues. V gave up 5 bases and J gave up 0 bases; unmatched junction bases: 9. Written as DNA, the CDR3 is TGTGCCAGCAGTGGACTAGCGCCCGCCCCTAGCACAGATACGCAGTATTTT. It translates to CASSGLAPAPSTDTQYF.

In this sample, this clonotype turned up a few times. The V and J genes are TRBV5-1 and TRBJ2-3; no clear D gene. V dropped 0 bases and J dropped 0 bases, with 11 bases sitting between them. Germline CDR1 and CDR2: SGHRS and YFSETQ. CDR3 length: 16 residues. CDR3 bases: TGCGCCAGCAGCTTGGAGCCAGCTTCTAGCACAGATACGCAGTATTTT. Its protein is CASSLEPASSTDTQYF.